This entry is about one T cell receptor (beta chain). MiXCR, applied by TCRdb to the RT-PCR reads, yields one record per CDR3 protein. The table shows 150,000 to 200,000 distinct CDR3 sequences, with 10% to 15% occurring only once. The data are from a study of response to subunit inactivated influenza vaccine. These data were also filed under a second study, of T cells expressing NK-cell markers. That paper notes: cDNA encoding TCR beta was synthesized via 5'RACE template switching incorporating UMIs. Sorted CD3+CD56+NKG2C+, CD3+CD56+NKG2C- and CD3+CD56-NKG2C+ T cells supplied TCR beta repertoires. HCMV serostatus: seven of eight sequenced donors positive, one negative. Sorting of alpha-beta TCR T cells alone was achieved in several experiments with an anti-gamma-delta TCR antibody. Several donors' CD3+CD56-NKG2C+ cells were dominated by the same clonotypes.

The origin of this receptor is a man aged 45 to 65 who received an inactivated influenza vaccine. The input for sequencing was CD8+ T cells sorted from PBMCs, taken 11 to 12 days after vaccination.

The DNA of the CDR3 is TGCGCCAGCAGCCAAGCCCCAGGGGCCGGGGAGCTGTTTTTT. Translated: CASSQAPGAGELFF. The chain links TRBV4-1 to TRBJ2-2, with TRBD1 as a possible D gene (6 bases). Deletions cut 1 base from V and 6 bases from J, with 9 bases between. CDR3 length equals 14 residues. Germline values: CDR1 MGHRA, CDR2 YSYEKL.